This TCR beta chain was recorded in a study of cytomegalovirus exposure and HLA in healthy donors. General study findings and limits: Later work associated around 18,000 TCR beta sequences with HLA alleles at 0.05 false discovery rate. Association of a missense DCLRE1C variant with TCR beta V- and J-gene trimming was reported in a later analysis. Investigators reported 164 TCR beta chains as tied to cytomegalovirus.

PCR was performed using 60 Vbeta and 13 Jbeta primers. Method: immunoSEQ multiplex PCR; TCRdb's copy keeps in-frame clones and lacks some. This table lists about 190,000 clones. V lost 6 bases and J 4 bases, leaving 7 bases between the germline ends. Germline CDR1 and CDR2: SGHAT and FQNNGV. The CDR3 sequence is 11 residues long. In the case of this clone: Antigen specificity is unknown.

Sequenced material: PBMCs. The chain carries TRBV11-2 and TRBJ2-7; the D is unclear. This TCR was sampled from a man younger than 45 in good health and CMV-seronegative. The CDR3 DNA sequence: TGTGCCAGCAGTCAGAGGTACGAGCAGTACTTC. Amino acid sequence: CASSQRYEQYF.